This T cell receptor (beta chain) was captured by sequencing in a study of beta chain features in type 1 diabetes. Expressed TCRB transcripts were sequenced, since all the RNA that had been isolated was reverse transcribed. Around 3.57 million reads was the average for naive, central memory and regulatory T cell samples. Libraries were prepared by immunoSEQ multiplex PCR; TCRdb keeps only in-frame clonotypes and omits some of them. This table has 330,000 or so clones, around 19% appearing once. In its sample, this clone was seen a few times. Its matching antigen is unknown. J lost 7 bases, V lost 3 bases, and 9 bases had no gene match. CDR1 is LNHNV and CDR2 is YYDKDF in the germline V gene (reference sequence). This CDR3 is 15 amino acids long. Study-level findings and limits: Whether TCRB rearrangement is influenced by HLA type was left unresolved in this analysis. For patients, the naive, central memory and Treg TCRB repertoires appeared more alike than for healthy donors.

This sequence joins TRBV15 and TRBJ2-1, with 7 bases lining up with TRBD1. The receptor comes from a woman aged 18-35 years in good health. The specimen was naive CD4+ T cells from blood. CDR3 residues: CATSSTGTASNEQFF. In nucleotides, the CDR3 is TGTGCCACCAGCAGTACCGGGACAGCCTCGAATGAGCAGTTCTTC.